Sequencing of this T cell receptor beta chain was carried out in a study of shared clonotypes between healthy human individuals. The CDR3 loop spans 14 amino acids. Trimming pared 4 bases from V and 3 bases from J, leaving 13 bases between. CDR1 SGDLS and CDR2 YYNGEE come from the germline V gene. Researchers partitioned CD4+ cells into CD45RA+ naive and CD45RA-negative memory subsets. Whole-study results and caveats: Against clonotypes common to all four donors, non-shared ones had lower generation probabilities.

This clone appeared a few times. Its antigen remains unknown. Produced via immunoSEQ multiplex PCR; TCRdb's table is partial and in-frame only. Counted here are 2 million to 3 million clones, 93% occurring once; the ten biggest clones make up 0.36%. Material: naive CD4+ T cells from PBMCs. Subset here: CD45RA+ positively selected. This TCR came from a man aged 18 to 29 in good health. Some clones in this sample may be carry-over from other donors' samples. V usage is TRBV9 and J usage is TRBJ1-1; D may be TRBD1 (5 bases). The CDR3 nucleotides are TGTGCCAGCAGCACGGACGGCAGGGACACTGAAGCTTTCTTT. It codes for CASSTDGRDTEAFF.